This T cell receptor (beta chain) was recovered during a study of CD8 T cells in ankylosing spondylitis. Study-wide results and caveats: Clones linked to disease were reported to show significant enrichment in matched ankylosing spondylitis synovial fluid. Certain motif variants had earlier been reported in reactive arthritis synovial fluid and blood. The authors found the disease-linked clones to be CD8+ and relatively rare in peripheral blood. Fewer than ten highly homologous variants made up a TCR beta motif that seemed to typify ankylosing spondylitis blood.

This CDR3 is built from 14 residues. Per germline, CDR1 SGHRS and CDR2 YFSETQ. V gave up 1 base and J gave up 5 bases, with 12 bases separating them. Each TCR beta library was made by quantitative 5'-RACE that incorporated molecular barcodes. TCRdb itself ran the 5' RACE reads through MiXCR, one entry per CDR3 protein. Here the sample spans fewer than 500,000 distinct CDR3 sequences, about 24% being singletons. As for this clonotype: Its antigen remains unidentified.

This clonotype originated in a male donor with ankylosing spondylitis. The chain joins TRBV5-1 to TRBJ1-1; the D is unclear. Sequencing used blood, either unsorted or a sorted T cell fraction (not recorded which). As DNA, the CDR3 is TGCGCCAGCAGCTTGTGGGGTAGGGATACTGAAGCTTTCTTT. Protein product: CASSLWGRDTEAFF.